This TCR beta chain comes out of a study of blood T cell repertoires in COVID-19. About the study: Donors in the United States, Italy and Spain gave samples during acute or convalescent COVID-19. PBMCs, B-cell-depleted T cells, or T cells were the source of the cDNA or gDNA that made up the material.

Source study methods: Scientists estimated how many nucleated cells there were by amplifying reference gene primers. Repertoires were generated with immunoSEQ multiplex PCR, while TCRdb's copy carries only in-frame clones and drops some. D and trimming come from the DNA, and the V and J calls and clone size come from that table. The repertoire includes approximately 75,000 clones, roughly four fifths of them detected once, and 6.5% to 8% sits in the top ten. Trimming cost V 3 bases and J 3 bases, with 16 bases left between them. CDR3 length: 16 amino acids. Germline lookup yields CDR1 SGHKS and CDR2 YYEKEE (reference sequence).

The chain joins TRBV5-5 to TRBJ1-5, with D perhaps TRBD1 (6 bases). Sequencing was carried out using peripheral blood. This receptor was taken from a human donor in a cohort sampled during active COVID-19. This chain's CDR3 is CASSSKGGATNQPQHF. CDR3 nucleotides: TGTGCCAGCAGCTCGAAGGGGGGGGCGACCAATCAGCCCCAGCATTTT.